The next 32 T cell receptor beta chains were all read from a single sample in a study of Graves' ophthalmopathy and Graves' hyperthyroidism. RNA transcripts yielded amplified TCR beta CDR3 regions. First-round RT-PCR relied on HTBI primers, and a second-round multiplex PCR came next. TCRdb used MiXCR to reprocess the multiplex PCR reads, holding one entry per CDR3 protein. Of roughly 500,000 distinct CDR3 sequences in the sample, under 15% were seen once. The specimen sequenced was blood. Source of these receptors: a woman in her 30s with Graves' ophthalmopathy.

The chain uses TRBV12-3 or TRBV12-4 and TRBJ2-2; 8 bases map to TRBD2. J gave up 4 bases and V 5 bases, and 6 bases lay outside the gene matches. The CDR3 has 15 amino acids. The CDR3 region is CASSIRAGVTGELFF. The DNA of the CDR3 is TGTGCCAGCAGTATCCGAGCGGGGGTCACCGGGGAGCTGTTTTTT.

This clonotype was counted at least ten times. The chain has TRBV5-4 and TRBJ2-7, with TRBD1 matching over 7 bases. Germline loops: CDR1 SGHNT, CDR2 YYREEE (reference sequence). This CDR3 has 15 amino acids. The V gene end was trimmed by 4 bases and the J gene end by 1 base; junction bases not matched to a gene: 8. The CDR3 spells CASSLGQATSYEQYF. CDR3 in DNA: TGTGCCAGCAGCCTCGGACAGGCCACTTCCTACGAGCAGTACTTC.

This clonotype was recorded at least ten times. The genes are TRBV24-1 and TRBJ1-5; possible D gene TRBD1, 6 bases. With 0 bases removed from V and 1 base from J, the gap between germline ends came to 27 bases. The germline gives CDR1 KGHDR, CDR2 SFDVKD. This CDR3 comprises 22 residues. The CDR3 sequence is CATSDLSLARGARSESNQPQHF. The CDR3 DNA is TGTGCCACCAGTGATTTGTCATTGGCTAGGGGGGCGCGATCCGAGAGCAATCAGCCCCAGCATTTT.

This clonotype has a handful of counts. The chain combines TRBV24-1 with TRBJ1-5; D uncertain. Trimming stripped 4 bases from V and 5 bases from J, with 5 bases between. Germline assignment: CDR1 KGHDR and CDR2 SFDVKD. The CDR3 has 12 residues. CDR3: CATSDQYQPQHF. CDR3 in DNA: TGTGCCACCAGTGACCAATATCAGCCCCAGCATTTT.

This clonotype was seen repeatedly, ten times or more. The V gene is TRBV5-1, the J gene TRBJ1-1; no reliable D call. CDR1 SGHRS and CDR2 YFSETQ come from the germline V gene. The CDR3 totals 14 residues. The germline V and J ends were trimmed by 3 bases and 0 bases, with 9 bases remaining between them. The CDR3 region has the DNA TGCGCCAGCAGCTCTGAGAACCTGAACACTGAAGCTTTCTTT. Translated, it gives CASSSENLNTEAFF.

This clonotype was detected ten times or more. The V call is TRBV5-4, the J call TRBJ2-5; TRBD1 is a possible D gene (5 bases). CDR1 and CDR2 from the germline V gene are SGHNT and YYREEE (reference sequence). This CDR3 contains 14 residues. V dropped 0 bases and J dropped 0 bases, with 6 bases sitting between them. The CDR3 nucleotides read TGTGCCAGCAGCTTGGACAGGTACCAAGAGACCCAGTACTTC. This sequence encodes CASSLDRYQETQYF.

This clonotype has only a few counts. V is TRBV19 and J is TRBJ1-2; D gene uncertain. V was clipped by 4 bases and J by 4 bases, with 13 bases between them. The germline V gene encodes CDR1 LNHDA and CDR2 SQIVND (reference sequence). The CDR3 runs 14 residues. For the CDR3, the DNA is TGTGCCAGTAGTACTTCGCCGTCCTTCTATGGCTACACCTTC. Translated, it gives CASSTSPSFYGYTF.

This clonotype was counted ten times or more. This sequence joins TRBV18 and TRBJ2-7; D might be TRBD1 (6 bases). Germline CDR1 and CDR2: KGHSH and LQKENI. The germline V and J ends were trimmed by 1 base and 1 base, with 8 bases remaining between them. This CDR3 comprises 14 residues. The CDR3, as DNA: TGTGCCAGCTCACCACGGGACACGTCCTACGAGCAGTACTTC. Protein sequence: CASSPRDTSYEQYF.

V gene TRBV9 combines with J gene TRBJ1-1, with D hard to call. Between the trimmed V and J ends, which lost 4 bases and 0 bases, there was a span of 10 bases. Germline assignment: CDR1 SGDLS and CDR2 YYNGEE. This CDR3 region has 14 residues. The CDR3: CASSRRTMNTEAFF. Here the CDR3 DNA reads TGTGCCAGCAGCAGGCGTACGATGAACACTGAAGCTTTCTTT.

Notes on this clonotype: With a much larger clone just one base away, this may be a read error. This CDR3 reads CASSSPAGGYSF. CDR3 nucleotide sequence: TGTGCCAGCAGTTCCCCGGCTGGTGGCTACAGCTTC. This chain uses TRBV27 with TRBJ1-2; D remains ambiguous. CDR1 and CDR2 (germline): MNHEY, SMNVEV (reference sequence). The CDR3 contains 12 residues.

This clonotype has ten or more counts. The chain employs TRBV6-1 and TRBJ1-1; D unresolved. Between the trimmed V and J ends, which lost 1 base and 1 base, there was a span of 4 bases. Looked up from germline, CDR1 is MNHNS and CDR2 is SASEGT. This CDR3 contains 13 residues. The CDR3 DNA reads TGTGCCAGCAGTGAAGTGGGGAACACTGAAGCTTTCTTT. Amino acids: CASSEVGNTEAFF.

V usage is TRBV6-1 and J usage is TRBJ1-3; D ambiguous. Germline V gene lookup returns CDR1 MNHNS and CDR2 SASEGT. The CDR3 has 15 residues. Trimming took 7 bases from V and 0 from J, leaving 13 bases between them. This CDR3 is CASKAVAYSGNTIYF. The CDR3 DNA follows: TGTGCCAGCAAGGCCGTGGCCTACTCTGGAAACACCATATATTTT.

This clonotype showed up many times. This sequence joins TRBV20-1 and TRBJ2-5; tentatively, D is TRBD2 (5 bases). The CDR3 contains 14 residues. V was trimmed by 0 bases and J by 5 bases, leaving 13 bases between them. Germline values: CDR1 DFQATT, CDR2 SNEGSKA (reference sequence). The CDR3 loop reads CSARELRTQETQYF. CDR3 DNA: TGCAGTGCTAGAGAACTGCGGACTCAGGAGACCCAGTACTTC.

This clonotype was recorded many times. The V gene is TRBV28, the J gene TRBJ2-7; 7 nucleotides align to TRBD1. This CDR3 contains 14 residues. Germline V CDR1 and CDR2: MDHEN, SYDVKM. The J segment lost 5 bases and the V segment lost 7 bases, leaving 11 bases of the junction unmatched. DNA for the CDR3: TGTGCCAGCAACCCAACAGGGACAGCCCACGAGCAGTACTTC. It encodes CASNPTGTAHEQYF. The complete variable domain, with remaining parts taken from reference TRBV28 and TRBJ2-7, reads DVKVTQSSRYLVKRTGEKVFLECVQDMDHENMFWYRQDPGLGLRLIYFSYDVKMKEKGDIPEGYSVSREKKERFSLILESASTNQTSMYLCASNPTGTAHEQYFGPGTRLTVT.

J is TRBJ2-4 and V is TRBV6-2 or TRBV6-3; D remains ambiguous. This CDR3 is 14 amino acids long. V gave up 6 bases and J gave up 10 bases, with 19 bases separating them. Germline CDR1 MNHEY, CDR2 SVGEGT. CDR3: CASSRGPLRNIQYF. For the CDR3, the DNA is TGTGCCAGCAGCAGAGGACCTCTACGAAATATTCAGTACTTC.

This clonotype was detected many times. The chain uses TRBV12-3 or TRBV12-4 and TRBJ2-4, with D perhaps matching TRBD2 (7 bases). The CDR3 contains 15 residues. Trimming left V 6 bases short and J 1 base short, with 13 bases between. The DNA of the CDR3 is TGTGCCAGCAGCCTAGGGGGGGCGGCCAAAAACATTCAGTACTTC. It is translated as CASSLGGAAKNIQYF.

This clonotype was seen at least ten times. The chain is built from TRBV24-1 and TRBJ1-2, with D possibly TRBD1 on 6 matching bases. From germline, CDR1 is KGHDR and CDR2 SFDVKD. Between the trimmed V and J ends, which lost 6 bases and 0 bases, there was a span of 10 bases. This CDR3 region has 14 residues. The CDR3 region is CATSHRAANYGYTF. DNA for the CDR3: TGTGCCACCAGTCACAGGGCCGCTAACTATGGCTACACCTTC.

This chain links TRBV28 with TRBJ1-1, with TRBD1 matching 7 bases. The V segment lost 10 bases and the J segment 0 bases; nucleotides outside the gene matches: 11. CDR1 and CDR2 (germline): MDHEN, SYDVKM. The CDR3 runs 15 residues. The CDR3 here is CATATGARMNTEAFF. The CDR3 DNA follows: TGTGCCACCGCCACAGGGGCCCGCATGAACACTGAAGCTTTCTTT.

This clonotype has at least ten counts. The V and J genes are TRBV15 and TRBJ1-1; 9 nucleotides line up with TRBD1. V lost 3 bases and J lost 1; bases outside the gene matches: 3. The germline gives CDR1 LNHNV, CDR2 YYDKDF (reference sequence). The CDR3 consists of 15 residues. The CDR3, as DNA: TGTGCCACCAGCAGCCCGGGACAGGGGAACACTGAAGCTTTCTTT. Translated: CATSSPGQGNTEAFF.

In its sample, this clonotype was seen many times. V usage is TRBV28 and J usage is TRBJ1-2; unclear D gene. This CDR3 has 13 amino acids. V was trimmed by 5 bases and J by 2 bases, leaving 9 bases between them. Germline lookup yields CDR1 MDHEN and CDR2 SYDVKM. CDR3 nucleotide sequence: TGTGCCAGCAGTGAAGGCCCCAACTATGGCTACACCTTC. Protein sequence: CASSEGPNYGYTF.

A note on this clonotype: A much larger clonotype is one base distant, so this may be a read error. This chain connects TRBV6-1 to TRBJ2-5, with TRBD2 matching 9 bases. This CDR3 is 14 amino acids long. V gave up 1 base and J gave up 3 bases; unmatched junction bases: 0. CDR1 is MNHNS, CDR2 SASEGT, per germline. Written as DNA, the CDR3 is TGTGCCAGCAGTGAAGTAGCGGGGGAAGAGACCCAGTACTTC. Protein product: CASSEVAGEETQYF.

This clonotype was seen repeatedly, ten times or more. The J gene is TRBJ2-3, the V gene TRBV6-5; D is uncertain. V lost 0 bases and J 2 bases, leaving 6 bases between the germline ends. The CDR3 contains 14 residues. The germline V gene encodes CDR1 MNHEY and CDR2 SVGAGI. The CDR3 reads CASSYSKNTDTQYF. CDR3 nucleotide sequence: TGTGCCAGCAGTTACTCAAAGAACACAGATACGCAGTATTTT.

This clonotype was picked up many times. The chain uses TRBV10-3 and TRBJ2-5, with D uncertain. V gave up 3 bases and J gave up 4 bases, with 15 bases separating them. The V gene's germline CDR1 is ENHRY and CDR2 SYGVKD. The CDR3 is made up of 15 amino acids. CDR3 bases: TGTGCCATCAGTGAACGGTCGATAGATAGAGAGACCCAGTACTTC. It translates to CAISERSIDRETQYF.

This clonotype was observed many times. The chain carries TRBV11-2 and TRBJ1-1; D is undetermined. The CDR3 totals 17 residues. The germline V gene has CDR1 SGHAT and CDR2 FQNNGV. Trimming took off 7 bases at V and 1 base at J, with 22 bases between the two ends. The CDR3 DNA reads TGTGCCAGCACCACTCAGACAATCCCGTGGGGGAACACTGAAGCTTTCTTT. Protein product: CASTTQTIPWGNTEAFF. Supplemented by reference TRBV11-2 and TRBJ1-1, the full variable domain reads EAGVAQSPRYKIIEKRQSVAFWCNPISGHATLYWYQQILGQGPKLLIQFQNNGVVDDSQLPKDRFSAERLKGVDSTLKIQPAKLEDSAVYLCASTTQTIPWGNTEAFFGQGTRLTVV.

The chain has TRBV12-3 or TRBV12-4 and TRBJ1-5; D gene uncertain. The CDR3 is 13 amino acids. Trimming left V 3 bases short and J 9 bases short, with 12 bases between. In DNA, the CDR3 is TGTGCCAGCAGTTTGTCTTCTGAGAGGCCCCAGCATTTT. Translated: CASSLSSERPQHF.

This clonotype was counted many times. The rearrangement uses TRBV18 and TRBJ2-2; 9 bases match TRBD2. There are 17 residues in the CDR3. V lost 1 base to trimming and J lost 0 bases; unmatched junction nucleotides: 3. Germline CDR1 and CDR2: KGHSH and LQKENI. CDR3: CASSPRLAGTNTGELFF. DNA of the CDR3: TGTGCCAGCTCACCACGGCTAGCGGGGACGAACACCGGGGAGCTGTTTTTT.

The chain combines TRBV12-3 or TRBV12-4 with TRBJ2-5; 11 nucleotides match TRBD1. V trimming: 5 bases; J trimming: 2 bases; junction bases outside the gene matches: 4. The CDR3 loop spans 15 amino acids. CDR3 bases: TGTGCCAGCAGTATCCGGGACAGGGGGCAAGAGACCCAGTACTTC. It encodes CASSIRDRGQETQYF.

Only a few counts were recorded for this clonotype. This chain uses TRBV7-9 with TRBJ2-7; D is ambiguous. Trimming stripped 0 bases from V and 6 bases from J, with 9 bases between. The CDR3 contains 13 residues. Per germline, CDR1 SEHNR and CDR2 FQNEAQ (reference sequence). The CDR3 here is CASSLANLCEQYF. In DNA, the CDR3 is TGTGCCAGCAGCTTAGCTAACCTCTGCGAGCAGTACTTC.

This clonotype appeared many times. The chain couples TRBV12-3 or TRBV12-4 to TRBJ1-3, with unresolved D. V was shortened by 3 bases and J by 0 bases, with 9 bases between the two germline ends. CDR3 length: 15 amino acids. The CDR3 reads CASSFLGYSGNTIYF. CDR3 bases: TGTGCCAGCAGTTTTTTAGGGTACTCTGGAAACACCATATATTTT.

This clonotype was found many times. V gene TRBV7-3 combines with J gene TRBJ2-5, with 9 bases fitting TRBD1. The CDR3 loop spans 15 amino acids. After removal of 4 bases from V and 5 bases from J, the junction contained 8 bases not matched to a gene. Germline V gives CDR1 SGHTA, CDR2 FQGTGA. This chain's CDR3 is CASSSTGGSWETQYF. The DNA of the CDR3 is TGTGCCAGCAGCTCGACAGGGGGTAGTTGGGAGACCCAGTACTTC. Complete variable domain (other parts from reference TRBV7-3 and TRBJ2-5): GAGVSQTPSNKVTEKGKYVELRCDPISGHTALYWYRQSLGQGPEFLIYFQGTGAADDSGLPNDRFFAVRPEGSVSTLKIQRTERGDSAVYLCASSSTGGSWETQYFGPGTRLLVL.

This clonotype showed up many times. The chain uses TRBV20-1 and TRBJ2-7; TRBD2 matches at 12 bases. The V and J ends lost 0 bases and 1 base, in that order; junction bases with no gene match: 1. Germline lookup yields CDR1 DFQATT and CDR2 SNEGSKA (reference sequence). There are 15 residues in the CDR3. CDR3 amino acids: CSARELAGGSYEQYF. Written as DNA, the CDR3 is TGCAGTGCTAGAGAACTAGCGGGGGGTTCCTACGAGCAGTACTTC.

In its sample, this clonotype was seen many times. This rearrangement joins TRBV20-1 to TRBJ1-1; 10 bases line up with TRBD1. Looked up from germline, CDR1 is DFQATT and CDR2 is SNEGSKA (reference sequence). The CDR3 length is 14 residues. J lost 6 bases, V lost 5 bases, and 9 bases had no gene match. In DNA form, the CDR3 reads TGCAGTGCTCCTCCCGGGACAGGGGTCCCTGAAGCTTTCTTT. Protein: CSAPPGTGVPEAFF.